The entry below gives a single TCR beta chain sequence along with its context. TCRdb's table, derived via immunoSEQ multiplex PCR, lists solely in-frame clones and lacks some. The sample yields some 170,000 clones, 60% to 80% seen once. This specimen comes from a study of blood T cell repertoires in COVID-19. Unmatched junction bases numbered 11, after V lost 3 bases and J lost 3 bases. The CDR3 is made up of 19 amino acids. CDR1 is SNHLY and CDR2 is FYNNEI in the germline V gene. The TCR sequence derives from a woman aged 50 to 60 who had recovered from COVID-19. The rearrangement uses TRBV2 and TRBJ2-2, with 12 bases matching TRBD2. The sample was PBMCs or T cells enriched from blood (not recorded which). The CDR3 here is CASSDVSSGRVRDTGELFF. In nucleotides, the CDR3 is TGTGCCAGCAGTGACGTATCTAGCGGGAGGGTGCGGGACACCGGGGAGCTGTTTTTT.